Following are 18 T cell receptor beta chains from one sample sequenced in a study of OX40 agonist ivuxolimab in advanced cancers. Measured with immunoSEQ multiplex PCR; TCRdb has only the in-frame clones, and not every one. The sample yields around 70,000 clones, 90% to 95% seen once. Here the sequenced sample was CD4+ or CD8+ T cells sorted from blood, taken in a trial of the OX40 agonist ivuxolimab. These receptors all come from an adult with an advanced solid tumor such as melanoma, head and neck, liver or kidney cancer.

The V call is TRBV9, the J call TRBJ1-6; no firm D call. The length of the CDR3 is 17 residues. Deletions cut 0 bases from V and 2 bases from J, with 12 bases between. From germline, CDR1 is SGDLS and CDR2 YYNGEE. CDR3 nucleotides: TGTGCCAGCAGCGTAGAGAGCCTCACGGCCTATAATTCACCCCTCCACTTT. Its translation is CASSVESLTAYNSPLHF.

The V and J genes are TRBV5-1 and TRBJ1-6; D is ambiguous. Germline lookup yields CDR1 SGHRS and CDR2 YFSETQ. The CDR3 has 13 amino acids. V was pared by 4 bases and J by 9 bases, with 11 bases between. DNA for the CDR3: TGCGCCAGCAGCCCTCCGGCGGGTTCACCCCTCCACTTT. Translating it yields CASSPPAGSPLHF.

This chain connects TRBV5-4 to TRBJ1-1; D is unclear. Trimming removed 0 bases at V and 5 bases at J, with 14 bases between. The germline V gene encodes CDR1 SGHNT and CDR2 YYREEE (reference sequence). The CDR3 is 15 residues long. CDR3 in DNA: TGTGCCAGCAGCTTGGGAACATCCTTGGAAACTGAAGCTTTCTTT. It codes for CASSLGTSLETEAFF.

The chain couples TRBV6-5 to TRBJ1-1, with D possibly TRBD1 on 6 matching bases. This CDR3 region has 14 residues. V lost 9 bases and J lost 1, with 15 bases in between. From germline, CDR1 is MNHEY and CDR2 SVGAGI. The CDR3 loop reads CASRFTGTNTEAFF. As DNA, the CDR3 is TGTGCCAGTCGGTTTACAGGGACGAACACTGAAGCTTTCTTT.

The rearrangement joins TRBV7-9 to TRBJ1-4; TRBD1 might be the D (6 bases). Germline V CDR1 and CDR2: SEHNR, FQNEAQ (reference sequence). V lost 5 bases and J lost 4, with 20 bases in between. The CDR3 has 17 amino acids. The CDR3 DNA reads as TGTGCCAGCAGCCTAACCAGGGGTCTCGGTAGTAATGAAAAACTGTTTTTT. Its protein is CASSLTRGLGSNEKLFF.

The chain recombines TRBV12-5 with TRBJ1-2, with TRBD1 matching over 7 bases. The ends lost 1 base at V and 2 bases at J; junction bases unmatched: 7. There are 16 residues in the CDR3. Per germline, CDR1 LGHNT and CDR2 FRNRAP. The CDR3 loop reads CASGLGGTDVNYGYTF. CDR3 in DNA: TGTGCTAGTGGTTTGGGGGGGACAGACGTCAACTATGGCTACACCTTC.

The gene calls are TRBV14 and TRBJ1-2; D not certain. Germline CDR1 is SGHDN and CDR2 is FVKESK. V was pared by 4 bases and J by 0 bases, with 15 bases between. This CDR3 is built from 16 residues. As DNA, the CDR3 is TGTGCCAGCAGCCCGCTCGGACTGAACGCTAACTATGGCTACACCTTC. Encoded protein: CASSPLGLNANYGYTF.

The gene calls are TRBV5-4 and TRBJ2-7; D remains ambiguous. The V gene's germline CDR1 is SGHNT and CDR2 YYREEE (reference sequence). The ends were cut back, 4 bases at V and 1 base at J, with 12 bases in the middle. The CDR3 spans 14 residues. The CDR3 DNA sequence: TGTGCCAGCAGCCACCCGACGGAGTCCTACGAGCAGTACTTC. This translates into CASSHPTESYEQYF.

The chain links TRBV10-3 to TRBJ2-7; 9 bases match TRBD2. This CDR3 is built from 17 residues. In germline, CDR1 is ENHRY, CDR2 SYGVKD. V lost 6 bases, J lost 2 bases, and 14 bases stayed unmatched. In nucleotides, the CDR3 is TGTGCCATCAGCGCATTTGGGACTAGCTGGGGGGCCTACGAGCAGTACTTC. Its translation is CAISAFGTSWGAYEQYF.

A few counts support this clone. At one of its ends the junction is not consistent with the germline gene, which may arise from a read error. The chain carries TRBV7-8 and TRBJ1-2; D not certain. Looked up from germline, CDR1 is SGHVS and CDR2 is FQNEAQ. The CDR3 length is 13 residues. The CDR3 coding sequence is TGTGCCAGCAGCGGCAAGGCGATTGGGGTGGAAGTCTTC. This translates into CASSGKAIGVEVF.

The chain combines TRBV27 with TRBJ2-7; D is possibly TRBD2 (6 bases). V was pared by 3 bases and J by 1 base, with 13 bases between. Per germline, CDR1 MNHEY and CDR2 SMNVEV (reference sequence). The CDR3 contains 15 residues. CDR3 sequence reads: CASSLADGGSYEQYF. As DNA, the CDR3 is TGTGCCAGCAGTTTGGCTGACGGGGGTTCCTACGAGCAGTACTTC.

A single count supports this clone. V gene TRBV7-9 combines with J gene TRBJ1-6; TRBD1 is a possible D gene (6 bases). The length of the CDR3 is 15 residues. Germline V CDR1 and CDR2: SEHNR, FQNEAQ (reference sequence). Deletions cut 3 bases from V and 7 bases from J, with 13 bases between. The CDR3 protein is CASSFPGTQNSPLHF. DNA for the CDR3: TGTGCCAGCAGCTTCCCCGGGACACAAAATTCACCCCTCCACTTT.

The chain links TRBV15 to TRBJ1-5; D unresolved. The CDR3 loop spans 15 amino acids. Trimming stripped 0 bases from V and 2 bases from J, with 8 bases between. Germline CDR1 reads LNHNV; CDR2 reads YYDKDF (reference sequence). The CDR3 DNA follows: TGTGCCACCAGCAGAGATCAACGGGGCAATCAGCCCCAGCATTTT. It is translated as CATSRDQRGNQPQHF.

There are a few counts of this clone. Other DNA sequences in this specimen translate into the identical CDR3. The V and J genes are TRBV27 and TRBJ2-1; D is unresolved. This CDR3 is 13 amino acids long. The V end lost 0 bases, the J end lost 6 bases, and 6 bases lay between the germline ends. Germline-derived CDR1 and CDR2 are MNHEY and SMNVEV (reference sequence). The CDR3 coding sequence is TGTGCCAGCAGTTTATCGGGGTCCAATGAGCAGTTCTTC. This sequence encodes CASSLSGSNEQFF.

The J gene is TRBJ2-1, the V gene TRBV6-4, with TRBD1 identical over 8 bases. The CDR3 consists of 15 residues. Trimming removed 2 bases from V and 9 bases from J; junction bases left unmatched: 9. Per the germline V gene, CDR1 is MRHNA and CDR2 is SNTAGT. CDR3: CASSDRTGLVLEQFF. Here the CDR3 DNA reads TGTGCCAGCAGTGACCGGACAGGGTTGGTTCTTGAGCAGTTCTTC.

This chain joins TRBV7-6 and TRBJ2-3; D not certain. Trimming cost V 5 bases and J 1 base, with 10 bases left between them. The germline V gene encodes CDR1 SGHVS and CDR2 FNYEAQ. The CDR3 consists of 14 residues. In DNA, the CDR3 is TGTGCCAGCAGCCGTTATCAAGGCACAGATACGCAGTATTTT. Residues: CASSRYQGTDTQYF.

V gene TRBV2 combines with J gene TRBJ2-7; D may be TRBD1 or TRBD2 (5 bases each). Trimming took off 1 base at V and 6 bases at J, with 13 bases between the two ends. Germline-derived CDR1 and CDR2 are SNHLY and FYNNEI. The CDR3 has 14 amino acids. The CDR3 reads CASSEVGTLREQYF. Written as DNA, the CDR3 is TGTGCCAGCAGTGAAGTCGGGACCCTCCGCGAGCAGTACTTC.

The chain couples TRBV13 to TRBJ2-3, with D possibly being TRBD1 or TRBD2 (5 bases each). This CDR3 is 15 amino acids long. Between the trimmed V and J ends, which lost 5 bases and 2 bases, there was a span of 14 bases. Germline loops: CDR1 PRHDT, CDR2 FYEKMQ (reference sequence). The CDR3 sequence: CASSTGTVNTDTQYF. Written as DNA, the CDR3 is TGTGCCAGCAGCACCGGGACGGTAAACACAGATACGCAGTATTTT.